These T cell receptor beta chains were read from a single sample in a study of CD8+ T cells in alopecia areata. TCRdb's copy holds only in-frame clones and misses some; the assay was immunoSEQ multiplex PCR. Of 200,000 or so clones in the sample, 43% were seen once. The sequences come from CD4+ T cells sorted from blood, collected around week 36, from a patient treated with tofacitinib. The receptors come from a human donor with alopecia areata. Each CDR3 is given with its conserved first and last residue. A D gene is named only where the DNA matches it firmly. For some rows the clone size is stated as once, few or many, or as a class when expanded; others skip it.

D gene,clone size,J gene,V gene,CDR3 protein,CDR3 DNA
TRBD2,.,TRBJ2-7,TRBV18,CASSRTSGSSYEQYF,TGTGCCAGCTCCCGAACTAGCGGAAGCTCCTACGAGCAGTACTTC
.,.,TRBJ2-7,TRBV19,CASGGSWKSEQYF,TGTGCCAGTGGAGGCTCGTGGAAGTCCGAGCAGTACTTC
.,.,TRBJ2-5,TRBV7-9,CASSFGGRDQETQYF,TGTGCCAGCAGCTTTGGGGGCCGAGACCAAGAGACCCAGTACTTC
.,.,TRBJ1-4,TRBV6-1,CASSEGTAGKLFF,TGTGCCAGCAGCGAGGGGACGGCCGGAAAACTGTTTTTT
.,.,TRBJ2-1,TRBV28,CASRNLRNYNEQFF,TGTGCCAGCAGGAACCTCCGAAACTACAATGAGCAGTTCTTC
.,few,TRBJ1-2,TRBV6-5,CASRQQNLGYGYTF,TGTGCCAGCCGGCAACAGAACTTGGGGTATGGCTACACCTTC
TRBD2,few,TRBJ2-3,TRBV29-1,CSVSTGGRVDTQYF,TGCAGCGTTTCAACGGGAGGTAGGGTAGACACGCAGTATTTT
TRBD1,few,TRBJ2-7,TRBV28,CASITRGQGTYEQYF,TGTGCCAGTATCACAAGGGGACAGGGGACCTACGAGCAGTACTTC
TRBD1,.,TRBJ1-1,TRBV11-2,CASSTRQGISNEAFF,TGTGCCAGCAGCACGAGACAGGGGATCTCCAATGAAGCTTTCTTT
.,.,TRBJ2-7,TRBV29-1,CSVEGPPLGGEQYF,TGCAGCGTTGAAGGGCCGCCCTTGGGTGGGGAGCAGTACTTC
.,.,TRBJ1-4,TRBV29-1,CSVGLAPGEKLFF,TGCAGCGTTGGTTTGGCCCCGGGTGAAAAACTGTTTTTT
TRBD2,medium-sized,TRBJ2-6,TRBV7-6,CASSFASGSSGANVLTF,TGTGCCAGCAGCTTCGCTAGCGGGAGCTCTGGGGCCAACGTCCTGACTTTC
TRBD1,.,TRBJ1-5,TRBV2,CASSEFLGQGFTQPQHF,TGTGCCAGCAGTGAATTTTTGGGACAGGGGTTTACTCAGCCCCAGCATTTT
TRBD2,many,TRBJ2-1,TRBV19,CASKLAAQQGSEQFF,TGTGCCAGTAAGCTAGCGGCCCAACAAGGGAGTGAGCAGTTCTTC
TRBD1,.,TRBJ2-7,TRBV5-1,CASSLVAGGLYEQYF,TGCGCCAGCAGCTTGGTGGCAGGGGGTCTCTACGAGCAGTACTTC
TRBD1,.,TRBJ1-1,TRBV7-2,CASSFRGRTEAFF,TGTGCCAGCAGCTTCAGGGGGCGGACTGAAGCTTTCTTT
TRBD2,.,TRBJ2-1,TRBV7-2,CASSPGTSGRTGEQFF,TGTGCCAGCAGCCCTGGGACTAGCGGGAGGACGGGGGAGCAGTTCTTC
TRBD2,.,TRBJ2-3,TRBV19,CASRAGLVTDTQYF,TGTGCCAGTCGCGCAGGACTAGTCACAGATACGCAGTATTTT
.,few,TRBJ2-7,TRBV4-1,CASSQGSEQYF,TGCGCCAGCAGCCAAGGGAGCGAGCAGTACTTC
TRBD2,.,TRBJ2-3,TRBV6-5,CASSYSPSGSTDTQYF,TGTGCCAGCAGTTACAGCCCTAGCGGGAGCACAGATACGCAGTATTTT
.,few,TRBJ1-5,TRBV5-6,CASSFRHSEGSQHF,TGTGCCAGCAGCTTTCGTCATTCAGAGGGGTCCCAGCATTTT
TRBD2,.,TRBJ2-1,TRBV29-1,CSARTLAGKLSYNEQFF,TGCAGCGCCAGAACACTAGCGGGGAAACTTTCCTACAATGAGCAGTTCTTC
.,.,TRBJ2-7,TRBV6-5,CASSLRIGRSYEQYF,TGTGCCAGCAGTCTGAGAATCGGGAGATCCTACGAGCAGTACTTC
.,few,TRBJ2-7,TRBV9,CASSPVATVYEQYF,TGTGCCAGCAGCCCCGTGGCAACAGTCTACGAGCAGTACTTC
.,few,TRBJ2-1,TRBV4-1,CASSQDLGGNRYNEQFF,TGCGCCAGCAGCCAAGATCTGGGCGGGAACCGCTACAATGAGCAGTTCTTC
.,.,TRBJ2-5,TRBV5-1,CASSFLIQETQYF,TGCGCCAGCAGCTTCCTGATCCAAGAGACCCAGTACTTC
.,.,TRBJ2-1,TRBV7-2,CASSLAPGRPQFF,TGTGCCAGCAGCTTAGCCCCGGGTAGACCCCAGTTCTTC
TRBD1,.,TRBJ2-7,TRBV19,CASAMGDSSSYEQYF,TGTGCCAGTGCCATGGGGGACAGCAGCTCCTACGAGCAGTACTTC
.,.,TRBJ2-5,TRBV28,CASSPGGSAQETQYF,TGTGCCAGCAGTCCCGGGGGATCCGCCCAAGAGACCCAGTACTTC
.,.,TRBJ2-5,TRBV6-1,CASSEALDSQETQYF,TGTGCCAGCAGTGAAGCGCTGGACAGCCAAGAGACCCAGTACTTC
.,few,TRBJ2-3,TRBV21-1,CASSKGEREFYTQYF,TGTGCCAGCAGCAAAGGCGAGCGGGAGTTCTATACGCAGTATTTT
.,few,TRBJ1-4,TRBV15,CATSPRARTNEKLFF,TGTGCCACCAGCCCCAGGGCACGAACTAATGAAAAACTGTTTTTT
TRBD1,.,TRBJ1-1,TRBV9,CASSASRTGGWNTEAFF,TGTGCCAGCAGCGCGTCAAGGACAGGGGGCTGGAACACTGAAGCTTTCTTT
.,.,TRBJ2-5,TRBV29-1,CSVERGSETQYF,TGCAGCGTTGAACGGGGGTCGGAGACCCAGTACTTC
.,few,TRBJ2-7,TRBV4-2,CASSQVGRRDSPEQYF,TGTGCCAGCAGCCAAGTGGGTCGCCGGGACTCACCCGAGCAGTACTTC
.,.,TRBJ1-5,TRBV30,CAWSARENQPQHF,TGTGCCTGGAGTGCACGAGAAAATCAGCCCCAGCATTTT
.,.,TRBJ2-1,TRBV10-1,CASSRQTSYNEQFF,TGCGCCAGCAGTCGACAGACCTCCTACAATGAGCAGTTCTTC
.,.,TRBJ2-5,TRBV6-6,CASSYELAVYQETQYF,TGTGCCAGCAGTTACGAGTTAGCGGTGTACCAAGAGACCCAGTACTTC
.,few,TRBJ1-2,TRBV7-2,CASSSRRDYGYTF,TGTGCCAGCAGCTCCCGACGGGACTATGGCTACACCTTC
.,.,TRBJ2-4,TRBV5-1,CASSLGGLELAKNIQYF,TGCGCCAGCAGCTTGGGCGGGTTAGAGTTAGCCAAAAACATTCAGTACTTC
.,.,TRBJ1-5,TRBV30,CAWSRESNQPQHF,TGTGCCTGGAGTCGGGAGAGCAATCAGCCCCAGCATTTT
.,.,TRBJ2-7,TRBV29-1,CSVLGAQGYEQYF,TGCAGCGTACTAGGGGCGCAGGGCTACGAGCAGTACTTC
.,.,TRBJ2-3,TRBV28,CASTLVGGTDTQYF,TGTGCCAGCACTCTTGTGGGGGGCACAGATACGCAGTATTTT
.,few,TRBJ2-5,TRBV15,CATSNLGQTQYF,TGTGCCACCAGCAACCTCGGGCAGACCCAGTACTTC
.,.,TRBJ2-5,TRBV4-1,CASSQEIRGRTETQYF,TGCGCCAGCAGCCAAGAAATTCGGGGGAGGACGGAGACCCAGTACTTC
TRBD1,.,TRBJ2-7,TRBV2,CASSVRGQRGYF,TGTGCCAGCTCCGTCAGGGGGCAAAGGGGGTACTTC
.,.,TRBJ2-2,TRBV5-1,CASSPDSAGELFF,TGCGCCAGCAGCCCGGACAGCGCCGGGGAGCTGTTTTTT
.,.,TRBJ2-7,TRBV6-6,CASSQGRQYF,TGTGCCAGCAGTCAGGGTAGACAGTACTTC
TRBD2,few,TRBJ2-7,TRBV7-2,CATKLGSGRSYEQYF,TGTGCCACCAAGTTAGGTAGCGGGAGAAGCTACGAGCAGTACTTC
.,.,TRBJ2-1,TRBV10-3,CAISDSVNEQFF,TGTGCCATCAGTGACTCAGTGAATGAGCAGTTCTTC
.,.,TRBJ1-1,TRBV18,CASSPRQGSVNTEAFF,TGTGCCAGCTCACCACGGCAGGGCTCCGTGAACACTGAAGCTTTCTTT
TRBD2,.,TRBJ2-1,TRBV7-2,CASSLGLAGGNEQFF,TGTGCCAGCAGCTTAGGACTAGCGGGAGGAAACGAGCAGTTCTTC
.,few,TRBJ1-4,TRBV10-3,CAISSQTGKANEKLFF,TGTGCCATCAGTAGCCAAACAGGGAAGGCTAATGAAAAACTGTTTTTT
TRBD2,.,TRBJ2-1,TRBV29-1,CSVDRTSGAEEQFF,TGCAGCGTCGATCGGACTAGCGGAGCTGAGGAGCAGTTCTTC